The 27 T cell receptor beta chains in this list originate from one sample, sequenced in a study of cytomegalovirus exposure and HLA in healthy donors. The PCR used 60 Vbeta and 13 Jbeta primers. Here immunoSEQ multiplex PCR was the method, and the copy in TCRdb shows in-frame clones only, minus some. The sample has 130,000 or so clones; around 86% are singletons. Sequencing input: PBMCs. All receptors come from a woman between 50 and 59 years old in good health and CMV-seropositive.

This rearrangement joins TRBV5-1 to TRBJ2-7; D gene uncertain. Germline V lookup: CDR1 SGHRS, CDR2 YFSETQ. The CDR3 is 15 residues long. Trimming removed 4 bases at V and 1 base at J, with 15 bases between. This chain's CDR3 is CASSTEQSKSYEQYF. The CDR3 nucleotides are TGCGCCAGCAGCACGGAACAGTCCAAATCCTACGAGCAGTACTTC.

The J gene is TRBJ2-1, the V gene TRBV6-1; 11 nucleotides align to TRBD1. Germline V gives CDR1 MNHNS, CDR2 SASEGT. The CDR3 spans 15 residues. Trimming at V came to 7 bases and at J to 7 bases, leaving 9 bases not matched to a gene. CDR3 DNA: TGTGCCAGCACCGAACCGGGACAGGGGGGGAATGAGCAGTTCTTC. This sequence encodes CASTEPGQGGNEQFF.

V usage is TRBV7-8 and J usage is TRBJ2-2, with 13 bases matching TRBD2. The CDR3 extends over 16 amino acids. The germline V gene encodes CDR1 SGHVS and CDR2 FQNEAQ. The J segment lost 4 bases and the V segment lost 4 bases, leaving 3 bases of the junction unmatched. For the CDR3, the DNA is TGTGCCAGCAGCTCAAGGACTAGCGGGAGCACCGGGGAGCTGTTTTTT. This gives the protein CASSSRTSGSTGELFF. Combining the CDR3 with reference TRBV7-8 and TRBJ2-2 gives the whole variable domain GAGVSQSPRYKVAKRGQDVALRCDPISGHVSLFWYQQALGQGPEFLTYFQNEAQLDKSGLPSDRFFAERPEGSVSTLKIQRTQQEDSAVYLCASSSRTSGSTGELFFGEGSRLTVL.

The chain uses TRBV6-1 and TRBJ2-3, with D perhaps matching TRBD1 (5 bases). CDR3 length: 14 amino acids. Trimming pared 5 bases from V and 7 bases from J, leaving 16 bases between. Germline V CDR1 and CDR2: MNHNS, SASEGT. The CDR3 DNA follows: TGTGCCAGCAGTACCGCTGCGACAGTCCATACGCAGTATTTT. Amino acid sequence: CASSTAATVHTQYF.

This clone has more than one count but fewer than ten. The chain recombines TRBV11-2 with TRBJ2-7; tentatively, D is TRBD2 (6 bases). The V end lost 5 bases, the J end lost 4 bases, and 18 bases lay between the germline ends. The CDR3 sequence is 15 residues long. Germline values: CDR1 SGHAT, CDR2 FQNNGV. For the CDR3, the DNA is TGTGCCAGCAGCCCCCCCGGGACTCTGTGGTACGAGCAGTACTTC. Protein sequence: CASSPPGTLWYEQYF.

The chain combines TRBV6-6 with TRBJ1-5; D call uncertain. Germline CDR1 is MNHNY and CDR2 is SVGAGI (reference sequence). The CDR3 sequence is 15 residues long. With 5 bases removed from V and 0 bases from J, the gap between germline ends came to 11 bases. Here the CDR3 reads CASSPSGYSNQPQHF. As DNA, the CDR3 is TGTGCCAGCAGTCCCAGCGGTTATAGCAATCAGCCCCAGCATTTT.

The chain couples TRBV4-1 to TRBJ1-5; no firm D call. V lost 2 bases, J lost 5 bases, and 16 bases lay in between. Germline CDR1 and CDR2: MGHRA and YSYEKL. The CDR3 consists of 16 residues. The DNA for the CDR3 is TGCGCCAGCAGCCAATGGCCGGGTCAGTCCGATCAGCCCCAGCATTTT. Translation gives CASSQWPGQSDQPQHF.

V is TRBV7-9 and J is TRBJ2-5; 8 bases align to TRBD1. CDR3 length: 16 residues. Per the germline V gene, CDR1 is SEHNR and CDR2 is FQNEAQ (reference sequence). Trimming cost V 4 bases and J 2 bases; bases outside gene matches: 9. CDR3 nucleotide sequence: TGTGCCAGCAGCTGGGCGACAGGGGAGGTTCAAGAGACCCAGTACTTC. It codes for CASSWATGEVQETQYF.

The chain employs TRBV18 and TRBJ2-7; weak D call: TRBD2 (6 bases). CDR3 length equals 15 residues. Trimming removed 3 bases from V and 0 bases from J, with 12 bases in between. The germline CDR1 and CDR2 sequences are KGHSH and LQKENI. In DNA form, the CDR3 reads TGTGCCAGCTCACCGGGTACCGGGAGCTCCTACGAGCAGTACTTC. Its translation: CASSPGTGSSYEQYF. The full variable domain, rest sourced from reference TRBV18 and TRBJ2-7, is NAGVMQNPRHLVRRRGQEARLRCSPMKGHSHVYWYRQLPEEGLKFMVYLQKENIIDESGMPKERFSAEFPKEGPSILRIQQVVRGDSAAYFCASSPGTGSSYEQYFGPGTRLTVT.

This clone has only one observation. The DNA for the CDR3 is TGTGCCAGCAGCTTAGTCCCTATCAGGGGACCCTCCTACGAGCAGTACTTC. The encoded protein is CASSLVPIRGPSYEQYF. This chain uses TRBV7-8 with TRBJ2-7, with D possibly TRBD1 on 6 matching bases. The CDR3 loop spans 17 amino acids. The V gene lost 1 base and the J gene lost 0 bases, with 16 bases spanning the gap. Germline CDR1 is SGHVS and CDR2 is FQNEAQ.

This chain connects TRBV14 to TRBJ2-7; D gene unclear. Germline assignment: CDR1 SGHDN and CDR2 FVKESK. CDR3 length equals 14 residues. V gave up 5 bases and J gave up 3 bases, with 14 bases separating them. The chain's CDR3 is CASSSQKTDYEQYF. CDR3 nucleotides: TGTGCCAGCAGCTCACAGAAAACGGACTACGAGCAGTACTTC. Variable domain in full (rest from reference TRBV14 and TRBJ2-7): EAGVTQFPSHSVIEKGQTVTLRCDPISGHDNLYWYRRVMGKEIKFLLHFVKESKQDESGMPNNRFLAERTGGTYSTLKVQPAELEDSGVYFCASSSQKTDYEQYFGPGTRLTVT.

This chain joins TRBV18 and TRBJ1-2, with D unclear. In germline, CDR1 is KGHSH, CDR2 LQKENI. The V end lost 2 bases, the J end lost 10 bases, and 23 bases lay between the germline ends. The CDR3 totals 16 residues. CDR3 residues: CASSPNRVGLAFFYTF. CDR3 coding DNA: TGTGCCAGCTCACCAAATAGGGTTGGCCTAGCCTTTTTCTACACCTTC.

CDR3 protein: CASSLYFPGTGIEQYF. In nucleotides, the CDR3 is TGTGCCAGCAGTTTATATTTTCCCGGGACAGGGATCGAGCAGTACTTC. J is TRBJ2-7 and V is TRBV27, with 9 bases matching TRBD1. CDR3 length: 16 residues. Germline loops: CDR1 MNHEY, CDR2 SMNVEV (reference sequence). The J segment lost 6 bases and the V segment lost 1 base, leaving 10 bases of the junction unmatched.

The chain uses TRBV2 and TRBJ2-2; weak D call: TRBD2 (6 bases). The V and J ends lost 4 bases and 0 bases respectively, with 12 bases between them. This CDR3 region has 16 residues. CDR1 and CDR2 (germline): SNHLY, FYNNEI. The CDR3 is CASSAERASNTGELFF. In nucleotides, the CDR3 is TGTGCCAGCAGTGCGGAGCGGGCCTCGAACACCGGGGAGCTGTTTTTT.

This chain joins TRBV10-3 and TRBJ1-2; maybe TRBD1 (6 bases). Trimming pared 2 bases from V and 8 bases from J, leaving 9 bases between. The germline V gene encodes CDR1 ENHRY and CDR2 SYGVKD. CDR3 length equals 12 residues. The CDR3 sequence: CAISEQGLGYTF. Here the CDR3 DNA reads TGTGCCATCAGTGAGCAGGGGTTAGGCTACACCTTC.

The chain joins TRBV19 to TRBJ1-2; D not certain. V gave up 3 bases and J gave up 2 bases, with 7 bases separating them. The CDR3 covers 13 residues. From germline, CDR1 is LNHDA and CDR2 SQIVND (reference sequence). The CDR3 spells CASSIRRNYGYTF. The DNA for the CDR3 is TGTGCCAGTAGTATCCGGAGAAACTATGGCTACACCTTC.

Of note for this clone: The junction does not match germline at one end; this may be a read error. V usage is TRBV5-1 and J usage is TRBJ2-1; D is perhaps TRBD1 (6 bases). The CDR3 is made up of 14 amino acids. Per the germline V gene, CDR1 is SGHRS and CDR2 is YFSETQ. The CDR3 nucleotides read TGCGCCACCGCCGAGGATACAGGGAAGAATGAGCAGCTCTTC. It yields the protein CATAEDTGKNEQLF. The full variable domain, in which reference TRBV5-1 and TRBJ2-1 provide the parts outside the CDR3, is KAGVTQTPRYLIKTRGQQVTLSCSPISGHRSVSWYQQTPGQGLQFLFEYFSETQRNKGNFPGRFSGRQFSNSRSEMNVSTLELGDSALYLCATAEDTGKNEQLFGPGTRLTVL.

The chain carries TRBV29-1 and TRBJ2-4, with D maybe TRBD2 (7 bases). Germline assignment: CDR1 SQVTM and CDR2 ANQGSEA. Trimming took 7 bases from V and 0 from J, leaving 10 bases between them. This CDR3 comprises 13 residues. In DNA, the CDR3 is TGCAGCGCGGGGGGCCAAGCCAAAAACATTCAGTACTTC. This translates into CSAGGQAKNIQYF.

The chain employs TRBV4-3 and TRBJ1-1; 9 positions agree with TRBD1. Looked up from germline, CDR1 is LGHNA and CDR2 is YSLEER. V lost 3 bases and J lost 10; bases outside the gene matches: 6. CDR3 size: 13 residues. The CDR3 loop is CASSQLGQGRAFF. The DNA of the CDR3 is TGCGCCAGCAGCCAGCTAGGACAGGGGAGAGCTTTCTTT.

The chain links TRBV4-3 to TRBJ2-7, with TRBD1 as a possible D gene (6 bases). This CDR3 region has 16 residues. Germline assignment: CDR1 LGHNA and CDR2 YSLEER. Trimming shortened V by 3 bases and J by 2 bases, and 17 bases separated the two germline ends. The DNA of the CDR3 is TGCGCCAGCAGCCAGGGAGCCGGGACATTAACCTACGAGCAGTACTTC. Translation: CASSQGAGTLTYEQYF.

The chain carries TRBV5-1 and TRBJ2-7; TRBD2 agrees at 11 bases. The J segment lost 1 base and the V segment lost 3 bases, leaving 3 bases of the junction unmatched. Germline loops: CDR1 SGHRS, CDR2 YFSETQ. The CDR3 is made up of 15 amino acids. The CDR3 is CASSSTSGGSYEQYF. In DNA, the CDR3 is TGCGCCAGCAGCTCCACTAGCGGGGGATCCTACGAGCAGTACTTC.

Of note for this clone: A read error may produce the germline difference seen at one junction end. The V and J genes are TRBV7-9 and TRBJ2-5; 8 nucleotides align to TRBD2. The germline gives CDR1 SEHNR, CDR2 FQNEAQ (reference sequence). The CDR3 runs 16 residues. CDR3 region: CANSLGAGVAVETQYF. The CDR3 region has the DNA TGTGCCAACAGCTTAGGAGCGGGAGTAGCGGTGGAGACCCAGTACTTC. Complete variable domain (other parts from reference TRBV7-9 and TRBJ2-5): DTGVSQNPRHKITKRGQNVTFRCDPISEHNRLYWYRQTLGQGPEFLTYFQNEAQLEKSRLLSDRFSAERPKGSFSTLEIQRTEQGDSAMYLCANSLGAGVAVETQYFGPGTRLLVL.

This chain uses TRBV25-1 with TRBJ1-4; 9 nucleotides align to TRBD1. After removal of 1 base from V and 6 bases from J, the junction contained 9 bases not matched to a gene. CDR3 size: 17 residues. CDR1 is MGHDK and CDR2 is SYGVNS in the germline V gene. The CDR3 DNA follows: TGTGCCAGCAGTGAATGGGGGACAGGGAATAAGGATGAAAAACTGTTTTTT. This translates into CASSEWGTGNKDEKLFF.

This chain joins TRBV19 and TRBJ1-1, with D possibly matching TRBD1 (6 bases). Trimming shortened V by 6 bases and J by 8 bases, and 13 bases separated the two germline ends. The CDR3 sequence is 12 residues long. Germline CDR1 LNHDA, CDR2 SQIVND (reference sequence). The CDR3, as DNA: TGTGCCAGTAGCCTCATTGGGGGCGAAGCTTTCTTT. Encoded protein: CASSLIGGEAFF.

The J gene is TRBJ2-7, the V gene TRBV7-2; D ambiguous. Germline values: CDR1 SGHTA, CDR2 FQGNSA. V was shortened by 5 bases and J by 7 bases, with 9 bases between the two germline ends. The CDR3 totals 11 residues. CDR3 DNA sequence: TGTGCCAGCAGCCTCCTATCGGAGCAGTACTTC. Protein product: CASSLLSEQYF.

This clone showed up just once. This chain uses TRBV2 with TRBJ1-1; 7 nucleotides line up with TRBD1. V lost 6 bases to trimming and J lost 2 bases; unmatched junction nucleotides: 6. Germline CDR1 is SNHLY and CDR2 is FYNNEI. CDR3 size: 14 residues. The CDR3 region is CASRGGTANTEAFF. The CDR3 DNA is TGTGCCAGCAGGGGTGGGACAGCTAACACTGAAGCTTTCTTT.

This clone came up once. The rearrangement uses TRBV30 and TRBJ1-4, with TRBD1 matching over 9 bases. Losses at the gene ends were 3 bases for V and 6 bases for J; bases not matched to a gene: 8. The CDR3 runs to 15 residues. The germline V gene encodes CDR1 GTSNPN and CDR2 SVGIG (reference sequence). The CDR3 DNA sequence: TGTGCCTGGAGCCTCACAGGGGGCGGATATGAAAAACTGTTTTTT. This encodes CAWSLTGGGYEKLFF.